The rows below give T cell receptor beta chains drawn from one sample of a study of OX40 agonist ivuxolimab in advanced cancers. Sequencing used immunoSEQ multiplex PCR; TCRdb keeps in-frame clones, though not all of them. The top ten hold 7.4% of the sample, which has tens of thousands of clones, about 90% seen once. The specimen was CD4+ or CD8+ T cells sorted from blood, collected in a trial of the OX40 agonist ivuxolimab. The origin of the receptors is an adult with an advanced solid tumor such as melanoma, head and neck, liver or kidney cancer. Each CDR3 is given with its conserved first and last residue. A D gene is named only where the DNA matches it firmly. Size tells how often a clone was seen (once, few, many) or the class of an expanded clone, and some rows leave it out.

14,TRBJ2-7,.,TRBV21-1,.,CASKETARCDEQYF,TGTGCCAGCAAAGAGACAGCCCGGTGTGACGAGCAGTACTTC
13,TRBJ2-5,.,TRBV9,once,CASSWGDGETQYF,TGTGCCAGCAGCTGGGGCGACGGAGAGACCCAGTACTTC
17,TRBJ2-2,.,TRBV18,once,CASSPDSLYANTGELFF,TGTGCCAGCTCACCGGATAGCCTATACGCGAACACCGGGGAGCTGTTTTTT
12,TRBJ2-2,.,TRBV2,.,CASNRFSGELFF,TGTGCCAGCAATCGATTCTCCGGGGAGCTGTTTTTT
11,TRBJ1-5,.,TRBV6-6,.,CASSRDQPQHF,TGTGCCAGCAGTCGAGATCAGCCCCAGCATTTT
15,TRBJ2-5,TRBD2,TRBV4-1,.,CASSLGLAGVETQYF,TGCGCCAGCAGCCTGGGACTAGCGGGAGTTGAGACCCAGTACTTC
14,TRBJ2-7,.,TRBV9,.,CASSRPGQPYEQYF,TGTGCCAGCAGCAGACCGGGACAACCTTACGAGCAGTACTTC
17,TRBJ2-4,TRBD2,TRBV4-1,.,CASSPIAGGPAKNIQYF,TGCGCCAGCAGTCCAATAGCGGGAGGGCCTGCCAAAAACATTCAGTACTTC
17,TRBJ1-1,.,TRBV4-2,.,CASSQEAEKQINTEAFF,TGTGCCAGCAGCCAAGAAGCTGAGAAACAGATAAACACTGAAGCTTTCTTT
13,TRBJ1-1,.,TRBV19,.,CASSIDRNTEAFF,TGTGCCAGTAGTATAGACCGAAACACTGAAGCTTTCTTT
14,TRBJ1-1,TRBD1,TRBV19,.,CASSPQGAGTEAFF,TGTGCCAGTAGCCCTCAGGGGGCTGGGACTGAAGCTTTCTTT
14,TRBJ1-6,.,TRBV6-1,.,CASRGGGAHSPLHF,TGTGCCAGCCGGGGGGGTGGAGCTCATTCACCCCTCCACTTT
14,TRBJ1-1,.,TRBV7-8,.,CARAPLPVNTEAFF,TGTGCCAGGGCCCCTCTACCGGTGAACACCGAAGCTTTCTTT
17,TRBJ1-5,.,TRBV19,once,CASSLLRGSYSNQPQHF,TGTGCCAGTAGTCTCCTTAGGGGCTCCTATAGCAATCAGCCCCAGCATTTT
12,TRBJ2-2,.,TRBV7-9,.,CASSFYTGELFF,TGTGCCAGCAGCTTCTACACCGGGGAGCTGTTTTTT
17,TRBJ2-1,TRBD2,TRBV7-3,.,CASSLEGTSSSYNEQFF,TGTGCCAGCAGCTTAGAGGGGACTAGCAGCTCCTACAATGAGCAGTTCTTC
11,TRBJ2-7,.,TRBV30,.,CAWSTGYEQYF,TGTGCCTGGAGTACAGGGTACGAGCAGTACTTC
16,TRBJ2-1,TRBD1,TRBV11-2,.,CASSQGSGTGLNEQFF,TGTGCCAGCAGCCAGGGGTCCGGGACAGGGCTCAATGAGCAGTTCTTC
15,TRBJ2-7,TRBD2,TRBV29-1,.,CSVAGTSNGYYEQYF,TGCAGCGTTGCCGGGACTAGCAACGGGTACTACGAGCAGTACTTC
15,TRBJ2-7,TRBD2,TRBV7-2,.,CASSRWTSGAYEQYF,TGTGCCAGCAGCCGGTGGACTAGCGGGGCTTACGAGCAGTACTTC
15,TRBJ2-7,TRBD2,TRBV2,.,CASSFVAGLQSEQYF,TGTGCCAGCAGTTTTGTAGCGGGTCTCCAGAGCGAGCAGTACTTC
13,TRBJ2-1,.,TRBV7-3,.,CASSFQGEREQFF,TGTGCCAGCAGCTTCCAGGGCGAAAGGGAGCAGTTCTTC
14,TRBJ2-7,TRBD1,TRBV27,.,CASSSRQGAGEQYF,TGTGCCAGCAGTTCTCGCCAGGGGGCGGGCGAGCAGTACTTC
12,TRBJ2-7,.,TRBV4-1,few,CASSQGGGYRYF,TGCGCCAGCAGCCAAGGAGGAGGGTATCGGTACTTC
14,TRBJ1-2,.,TRBV28,once,CASSFRGRIGSYTF,TGTGCCAGCAGTTTTCGAGGGCGGATTGGGAGCTACACCTTC
14,TRBJ2-5,TRBD2,TRBV9,once,CASSGGRALKTQYF,TGTGCCAGCAGTGGCGGGAGGGCCCTGAAGACCCAGTACTTC
12,TRBJ1-2,.,TRBV6-5,.,CASRAGVYGYTF,TGTGCCAGCAGAGCCGGGGTTTATGGCTACACCTTC
13,TRBJ2-2,.,TRBV29-1,.,CSVDNRGTGELFF,TGCAGCGTTGATAACCGTGGTACCGGGGAGCTGTTTTTT
15,TRBJ2-5,.,TRBV7-9,.,CASSFGDYPQETQYF,TGTGCCAGCAGCTTCGGAGATTATCCTCAAGAGACCCAGTACTTC
16,TRBJ1-3,.,TRBV30,.,CAWYGGPTHSGNTIYF,TGTGCCTGGTACGGGGGGCCGACTCACTCTGGAAACACCATATATTTT
14,TRBJ1-1,.,TRBV18,.,CASSPTDLNTEAFF,TGTGCCAGCTCCCCAACAGATCTGAACACTGAAGCTTTCTTT
16,TRBJ2-2,TRBD2,TRBV5-1,few,CASSPLLAGGSGELFF,TGCGCCAGCAGCCCACTACTAGCGGGAGGGTCCGGGGAGCTGTTTTTT
14,TRBJ2-7,TRBD1,TRBV27,.,CASRRTGGIDEQYF,TGTGCCAGCAGGCGGACAGGGGGCATCGACGAGCAGTACTTC
14,TRBJ2-5,TRBD2,TRBV7-2,.,CASSPTGLGETQYF,TGTGCCAGCAGTCCAACGGGACTAGGAGAGACCCAGTACTTC